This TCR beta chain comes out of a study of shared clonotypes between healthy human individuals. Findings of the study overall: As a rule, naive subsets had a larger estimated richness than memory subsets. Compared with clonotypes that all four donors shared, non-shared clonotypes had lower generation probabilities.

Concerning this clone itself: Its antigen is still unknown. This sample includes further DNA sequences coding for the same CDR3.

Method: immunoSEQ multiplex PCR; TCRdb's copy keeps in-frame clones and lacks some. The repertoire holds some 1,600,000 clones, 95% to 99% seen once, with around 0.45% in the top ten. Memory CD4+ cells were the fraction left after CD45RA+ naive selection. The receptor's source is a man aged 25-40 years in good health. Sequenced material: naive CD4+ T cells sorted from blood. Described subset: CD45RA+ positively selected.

DNA for the CDR3: TGTGCCAGCAGTCGGACAGGGGGGAATCAGCCCCAGCATTTT. Protein: CASSRTGGNQPQHF. The chain couples TRBV6-5 to TRBJ1-5; TRBD1 matches 10 bases. Trimming removed 5 bases from V and 4 bases from J; junction bases left unmatched: 2. From germline, CDR1 is MNHEY and CDR2 SVGAGI. CDR3 size: 14 residues.